A single sample is the source of the 22 T cell receptor beta chains below, sequenced in a study of PD-1 blockade in mismatch repair-deficient tumors. Produced via immunoSEQ multiplex PCR; TCRdb's table is partial and in-frame only. The top ten hold approximately 3.2% of the sample, which has about 51,000 clones, approximately 80% seen once. The sequencing used peripheral blood, collected 4 weeks after starting pembrolizumab. Receptors originate from an adult with mismatch repair-deficient cancer.

The chain employs TRBV2 and TRBJ2-1; 9 positions agree with TRBD2. CDR1 SNHLY and CDR2 FYNNEI come from the germline V gene. This CDR3 is 14 amino acids long. J lost 3 bases, V lost 8 bases, and 5 bases had no gene match. The CDR3 DNA reads as TGTGCCAGCGGCCTAGCGGGATACTACAATGAGCAGTTCTTC. Its translation is CASGLAGYYNEQFF.

This chain joins TRBV11-3 and TRBJ2-1; D tentatively reads TRBD1 or TRBD2 (5 bases each). CDR1 is SGHNT and CDR2 is YENEEA in the germline V gene. The V end lost 6 bases, the J end lost 9 bases, and 18 bases lay between the germline ends. The CDR3 length is 14 residues. The CDR3 DNA reads as TGTGCCAGCAGGGCCGGGACCTCCGACGGTGAGCAGTTCTTC. This gives the protein CASRAGTSDGEQFF.

The rearrangement joins TRBV4-1 to TRBJ2-1; 16 nucleotides align to TRBD2. Germline V gene sequence: CDR1 MGHRA, CDR2 YSYEKL. The CDR3 has 19 residues. Trimming cost V 2 bases and J 9 bases; bases outside gene matches: 13. CDR3 nucleotide sequence: TGCGCCAGCAGCCAAATCTCGTCCGGGACTAGCGGGAGGGCCGGTGAGCAGTTCTTC. Translated, it gives CASSQISSGTSGRAGEQFF.

The chain joins TRBV9 to TRBJ2-1, with D perhaps TRBD2 (5 bases). With 0 bases removed from V and 9 bases from J, the gap between germline ends came to 19 bases. Germline CDR1 SGDLS, CDR2 YYNGEE. The CDR3 covers 16 residues. This chain's CDR3 is CASSVGGSVIGSEQFF. Here the CDR3 DNA reads TGTGCCAGCAGCGTAGGTGGTTCGGTTATAGGGAGTGAGCAGTTCTTC.

CDR3 in amino acids: CASSAPGQGNTMNTEAFF. The CDR3 DNA sequence: TGCGCCAGCAGCGCCCCGGGACAGGGGAATACAATGAACACTGAAGCTTTCTTT. This chain joins TRBV5-1 and TRBJ1-1, with 10 bases lining up with TRBD1. The germline V gene encodes CDR1 SGHRS and CDR2 YFSETQ. The CDR3 consists of 18 residues. V was pared by 4 bases and J by 0 bases, with 12 bases of the junction left unmatched.

The genes are TRBV16 and TRBJ2-2, with D possibly matching TRBD2 (5 bases). The V end lost 0 bases, the J end lost 6 bases, and 14 bases lay between the germline ends. The CDR3 spans 16 residues. CDR1 and CDR2 (germline): KGHSY, FQNENV. CDR3 residues: CASSQSRLGVSGELFF. CDR3 sequence (DNA): TGTGCCAGCAGCCAATCAAGGCTCGGGGTCTCCGGGGAGCTGTTTTTT.

The CDR3 loop is CASSWGQAHEKLFF. In DNA form, the CDR3 reads TGTGCCAGCAGTTGGGGACAGGCCCACGAAAAACTGTTTTTT. This chain connects TRBV27 to TRBJ1-4, with 8 bases lining up with TRBD1. The CDR3 is 14 amino acids. The V gene's germline CDR1 is MNHEY and CDR2 SMNVEV (reference sequence). The V and J ends lost 4 bases and 8 bases, in that order; junction bases with no gene match: 6.

The chain combines TRBV19 with TRBJ1-5; TRBD1 might be the D (6 bases). Germline V CDR1 and CDR2: LNHDA, SQIVND (reference sequence). This CDR3 region has 16 residues. Between the trimmed V and J ends, which lost 6 bases and 4 bases, there was a span of 19 bases. This chain's CDR3 is CASRGAAQGYNQPQHF. CDR3 DNA sequence: TGTGCCAGTAGAGGGGCAGCGCAGGGGTATAATCAGCCCCAGCATTTT.

The chain combines TRBV7-8 with TRBJ1-4; 8 positions match TRBD1. This CDR3 spans 16 amino acids. J lost 1 base, V lost 5 bases, and 6 bases had no gene match. Germline lookup yields CDR1 SGHVS and CDR2 FQNEAQ. The CDR3 DNA is TGTGCCAGCAGCCAAACCGGACAGGGAACTAATGAAAAACTGTTTTTT. Protein: CASSQTGQGTNEKLFF.

The J gene is TRBJ2-7, the V gene TRBV6-5; a weak D match, TRBD2 (6 bases). Germline V lookup: CDR1 MNHEY, CDR2 SVGAGI. Trimming cost V 0 bases and J 1 base, with 10 bases left between them. The CDR3 has 15 amino acids. The CDR3 DNA sequence: TGTGCCAGCAGTTACTCCCTCGGGAGTTCCTACGAGCAGTACTTC. It specifies CASSYSLGSSYEQYF.

The V call is TRBV19, the J call TRBJ2-7; TRBD2 matches 7 bases. The germline CDR1 and CDR2 sequences are LNHDA and SQIVND (reference sequence). This CDR3 spans 13 amino acids. V was pared by 3 bases and J by 3 bases, with 2 bases of the junction left unmatched. The DNA for the CDR3 is TGTGCCAGTAGTATTCAGCGGGACTACGAGCAGTACTTC. Translating gives CASSIQRDYEQYF.

CDR3 DNA: TGTGCCAGCAGCGATCGACTAGCGGGAGCTCTGCGTGGGCAGTTCTTC. The encoded protein is CASSDRLAGALRGQFF. The chain links TRBV5-6 to TRBJ2-1; 12 bases are a match to TRBD2. The V and J ends lost 4 bases and 12 bases, in that order; junction bases with no gene match: 14. The CDR3 is 16 amino acids. Germline assignment: CDR1 SGHDT and CDR2 YYEEEE.

About this clone itself: One end of the junction fails to match germline, which may point to a read error. The chain employs TRBV5-4 and TRBJ2-2; the D call may be TRBD1 or TRBD2 (5 bases each). The CDR3 has 17 residues. Germline V CDR1 and CDR2: SGHNT, YYREEE (reference sequence). CDR3 bases: TGTGCCAGCACCTTGAGGGGCAGCGGCTTGAACACCGGGGAGCTGTTTTTT. It specifies CASTLRGSGLNTGELFF.

The gene calls are TRBV9 and TRBJ2-7, with 8 bases aligning to TRBD2. The CDR3 consists of 15 residues. Germline trimming cut 0 bases from V and 2 bases from J; bases unmatched to any gene: 4. CDR1 SGDLS and CDR2 YYNGEE come from the germline V gene. Here the CDR3 DNA reads TGTGCCAGCAGCGTAGGAGGACTAGCCACCTACGAGCAGTACTTC. Translation gives CASSVGGLATYEQYF.

The rearrangement links TRBV10-3 to TRBJ2-7; 8 bases agree with TRBD2. CDR1 ENHRY and CDR2 SYGVKD come from the germline V gene. V shed 2 bases and J 0 bases; nucleotides not matched to a gene: 6. The CDR3 has 16 residues. CDR3 bases: TGTGCCATCAGTGAGCCACTAGCGGAGAGCTCCTACGAGCAGTACTTC. This codes for CAISEPLAESSYEQYF.

V gene TRBV19 combines with J gene TRBJ2-3; D call uncertain. This CDR3 is built from 17 residues. V was pared by 5 bases and J by 2 bases, with 20 bases between. Looked up from germline, CDR1 is LNHDA and CDR2 is SQIVND (reference sequence). CDR3 in amino acids: CASSPKAAASITDTQYF. In DNA, the CDR3 is TGTGCCAGTAGTCCCAAGGCGGCAGCGAGTATCACAGATACGCAGTATTTT.

This clone was seen more than once but under ten times. This chain joins TRBV5-6 and TRBJ2-1; D is undetermined. Germline values: CDR1 SGHDT, CDR2 YYEEEE. The CDR3 consists of 14 residues. Trimming took 0 bases from V and 7 from J, leaving 11 bases between them. The CDR3, as DNA: TGTGCCAGCAGCTTGGGCTTGTTTAGTAATGAGCAGTTCTTC. Translating gives CASSLGLFSNEQFF.

Here the CDR3 reads CSVRTLRDRGYEQYF. DNA for the CDR3: TGCAGCGTCCGAACGCTCCGGGACAGGGGCTACGAGCAGTACTTC. The rearrangement uses TRBV29-1 and TRBJ2-7, with TRBD1 matching 10 bases. The CDR3 length is 15 residues. Unmatched junction bases numbered 11, after V lost 6 bases and J lost 3 bases. Germline V gene data show CDR1 as SQVTM and CDR2 as ANQGSEA.

The V gene is TRBV5-1, the J gene TRBJ2-1; 11 bases match TRBD2. CDR1 is SGHRS and CDR2 is YFSETQ in the germline V gene. Trimming cost V 0 bases and J 8 bases; bases outside gene matches: 4. The CDR3 sequence is 15 residues long. The CDR3 region is CASSLALAGVDEQFF. CDR3 nucleotide sequence: TGCGCCAGCAGCTTGGCACTAGCGGGAGTAGATGAGCAGTTCTTC.

The chain links TRBV9 to TRBJ2-7; D uncertain. There are 14 residues in the CDR3. V lost 1 base, J lost 1 base, and 9 bases lay in between. From germline, CDR1 is SGDLS and CDR2 YYNGEE. The CDR3 DNA follows: TGTGCCAGCAGCGTACAGGACGGGTCCTACGAGCAGTACTTC. It is translated as CASSVQDGSYEQYF. The whole variable domain, filled in from reference TRBV9 and TRBJ2-7, reads DSGVTQTPKHLITATGQRVTLRCSPRSGDLSVYWYQQSLDQGLQFLIQYYNGEERAKGNILERFSAQQFPDLHSELNLSSLELGDSALYFCASSVQDGSYEQYFGPGTRLTVT.

J is TRBJ1-3 and V is TRBV6-1; D not resolved. CDR1 MNHNS and CDR2 SASEGT come from the germline V gene. CDR3 length: 12 residues. V dropped 4 bases and J dropped 4 bases, with 5 bases sitting between them. The chain's CDR3 is CASSVQGNTIYF. CDR3 in DNA: TGTGCCAGCAGTGTTCAGGGAAACACCATATATTTT.

The CDR3: CASSSRVRDEQFF. CDR3 coding DNA: TGTGCCAGCAGCTCTAGGGTTCGCGATGAGCAGTTCTTC. The chain is built from TRBV2 and TRBJ2-1; D remains unclear. Germline CDR1 and CDR2: SNHLY and FYNNEI. The CDR3 covers 13 residues. The ends were cut back, 6 bases at V and 8 bases at J, with 14 bases in the middle.